This note documents a single T cell receptor (beta chain) sequence. What it recognizes is unknown. Germline V gene lookup returns CDR1 SGHRS and CDR2 YFSETQ. The CDR3 contains 14 residues. TCR beta was sequenced from UMI-tagged 5' RACE libraries. Authors' processing steps: Libraries were built for TCR beta, and each one held between about 2,600 and 20,000 functional CDR3 beta clonotypes. TCRdb re-called the 5' RACE reads and catalogs CDR3 proteins one per entry, DNA excluded. None of the V and J calls come from the authors' own analysis; TCRdb made them. The table counts around 3,500 distinct CDR3 sequences; 33% lies in the top ten. This record belongs to a study of human CD8 memory T cell subsets. Study-wide results and limits: The authors found that stem-like memory and precursor exhausted T cell repertoires overlapped minimally.

Sequenced sample: CD8+ effector memory T cells (TEM) sorted from PBMCs. Sample subset: effector memory CD8 T cells, CCR7- CD45RO+ CD95+. This clonotype originated in a human donor in good health. V usage is TRBV5-1 and J usage is TRBJ2-1; TCRdb proposes TRBD2, but this gene call is untestable without DNA. CDR3 residues: CASSLEGTYNEQFF.